This T cell receptor beta chain derives from a study of CD8 T cells in ankylosing spondylitis. The study, taken as a whole, reports: Past research had described some motif variants in reactive arthritis synovial fluid and blood. There was reportedly significant enrichment of clones that were disease-linked in matched ankylosing spondylitis synovial fluid. Apparently characteristic of ankylosing spondylitis blood was a TCR beta motif (about 8 highly homologous variants).

This clonotype occurred a few times. The antigen is unknown. The CDR3 consists of 16 residues. V was pared by 4 bases and J by 5 bases, with 23 bases between. Germline V lookup: CDR1 DFQATT, CDR2 SNEGSKA (reference sequence). A quantitative 5'-RACE method, one with molecular barcodes, was used to make TCR beta libraries. TCRdb ran MiXCR on the 5' RACE reads and lists one entry per CDR3 protein. Found here are 250,000 to 400,000 distinct CDR3 sequences, around 10% of them singletons; the top ten hold 9.1%. This rearrangement joins TRBV20-1 to TRBJ2-5, with D possibly being TRBD1 or TRBD2 (6 bases each). This receptor was identified in a female donor with ankylosing spondylitis or in good health (not recorded which). The sample consisted of blood, either unsorted or a sorted T cell fraction (not recorded which). CDR3 loop: CSATAVGGDVYETQYF. The CDR3 bases are TGCAGTGCTACCGCGGTGGGGGGCGACGTTTATGAGACCCAGTACTTC.